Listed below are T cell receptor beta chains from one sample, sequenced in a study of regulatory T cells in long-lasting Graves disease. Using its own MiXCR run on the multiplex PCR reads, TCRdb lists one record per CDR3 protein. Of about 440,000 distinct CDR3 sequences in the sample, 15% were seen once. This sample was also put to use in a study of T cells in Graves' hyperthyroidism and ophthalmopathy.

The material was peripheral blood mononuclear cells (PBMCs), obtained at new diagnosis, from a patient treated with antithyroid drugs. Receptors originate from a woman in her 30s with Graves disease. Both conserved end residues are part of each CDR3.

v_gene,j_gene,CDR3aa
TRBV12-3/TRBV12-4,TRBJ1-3,CASTRDSLGDTIYF
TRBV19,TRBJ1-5,CASSIGQLSGYQPQHF
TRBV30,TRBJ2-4,CALGGNIQYF
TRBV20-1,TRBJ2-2,CSAVGPTNTGELFF
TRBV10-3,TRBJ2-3,CAISDPGNTDTQYF
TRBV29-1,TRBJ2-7,CSVEGSNSYEQYF
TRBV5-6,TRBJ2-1,CASSGTSGDSYNEQFF
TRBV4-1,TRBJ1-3,CASSHHLGAREAAAGNTIYF
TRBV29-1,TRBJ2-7,CSVREGAYEQYF
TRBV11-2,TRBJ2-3,CASSFGLAGPSTDTQYF
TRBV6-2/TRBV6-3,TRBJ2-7,CASSYFPGLAGQRAYEQYF
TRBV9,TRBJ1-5,CASSVGGANQPQHF
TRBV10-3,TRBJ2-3,CAISESKRSTDTQYF